The 23 T cell receptor beta chains in this list originate from one sample, sequenced in a study of T cell repertoires in cytomegalovirus infection. TCRdb redid the calling of the reads with MiXCR, one entry per CDR3 protein. The sample shows 900,000 to 950,000 distinct CDR3 sequences, about 33% of them seen only once. The antigens these receptors bind are not known. Sample: cultured CD8+ T cells from PBMCs, taken from culture after CMV antigen stimulation. The receptors were sampled from a human donor in good health (CMV status not recorded). Some clones in this sample may be carry-over from other donors' samples.

The sample holds a few counts of this clonotype. The V gene is TRBV10-3, the J gene TRBJ1-1, with no clear D. Looked up from germline, CDR1 is ENHRY and CDR2 is SYGVKD. V lost 2 bases to trimming and J lost 3 bases, with 10 bases between them. The CDR3 length is 14 residues. The CDR3 reads CAISETSKDTEAFF. For the CDR3, the DNA is TGTGCCATCAGTGAGACCTCGAAGGACACTGAAGCTTTCTTT.

This sequence joins TRBV6-1 and TRBJ2-7; 12 bases are a match to TRBD2. Germline CDR1 is MNHNS and CDR2 is SASEGT. Trimming removed 9 bases from V and 2 bases from J; junction bases left unmatched: 8. The CDR3 covers 15 residues. The CDR3 nucleotides are TGTGCCAGTAGTCACGGGACTAGCGGGCCCTACGAGCAGTACTTC. Protein product: CASSHGTSGPYEQYF.

The genes are TRBV5-1 and TRBJ2-7; D is undetermined. V shed 3 bases and J shed 1 base, with 17 bases lying between them. Germline V gives CDR1 SGHRS, CDR2 YFSETQ. The CDR3 is 16 amino acids. In DNA, the CDR3 is TGCGCCAGCAGCTCCCCCCCGGACGGCGCTTCCTACGAGCAGTACTTC. Translation gives CASSSPPDGASYEQYF.

The chain links TRBV3-1 to TRBJ2-3; D is undetermined. The germline CDR1 and CDR2 sequences are LGHDT and YNNKEL (reference sequence). Between the trimmed V and J ends, which lost 4 bases and 6 bases, there was a span of 11 bases. The CDR3 has 13 amino acids. The CDR3 is CASSPPRSDTQYF. The CDR3 DNA reads TGTGCCAGCAGCCCCCCCAGGTCGGATACGCAGTATTTT.

V usage is TRBV19 and J usage is TRBJ2-5; D possibly corresponds to TRBD1 (6 bases). The CDR3 loop spans 14 amino acids. V was pared by 6 bases and J by 0 bases, with 11 bases between. Germline CDR1 reads LNHDA; CDR2 reads SQIVND (reference sequence). The DNA of the CDR3 is TGTGCCAGTAGGGACAGCCTGAACCAAGAGACCCAGTACTTC. It translates to CASRDSLNQETQYF. Together with reference TRBV19 and TRBJ2-5, the CDR3 gives the full variable domain: DGGITQSPKYLFRKEGQNVTLSCEQNLNHDAMYWYRQDPGQGLRLIYYSQIVNDFQKGDIAEGYSVSREKKESFPLTVTSAQKNPTAFYLCASRDSLNQETQYFGPGTRLLVL.

The table lists this clonotype with many counts. The CDR3 DNA follows: TGTGCCAGCAGTTTACTGGGGTACCTCGGGACCGGCCGAGGGGGCTACACCTTC. This gives the protein CASSLLGYLGTGRGGYTF. V usage is TRBV27 and J usage is TRBJ1-2; D may be TRBD1 (5 bases). In germline, CDR1 is MNHEY, CDR2 SMNVEV (reference sequence). The CDR3 is 18 amino acids. Trimming removed 2 bases from V and 8 bases from J, with 27 bases in between.

Note on this clonotype: A much larger clone is a single base away; this may be a read error. This chain joins TRBV7-2 and TRBJ2-2; 7 bases match TRBD1. Trimming cost V 9 bases and J 7 bases; bases outside gene matches: 5. This CDR3 region has 12 residues. Germline CDR1 SGHTA, CDR2 FQGNSA. CDR3 sequence reads: CARQGTHGELFF. In DNA form, the CDR3 reads TGTGCCAGACAGGGGACGCACGGGGAGCTGTTTTTT. Full variable domain (rest looked up from reference TRBV7-2 and TRBJ2-2): GAGVSQSPSNKVTEKGKDVELRCDPISGHTALYWYRQSLGQGLEFLIYFQGNSAPDKSGLPSDRFSAERTGGSVSTLTIQRTQQEDSAVYLCARQGTHGELFFGEGSRLTVL.

The chain joins TRBV6-5 to TRBJ2-5; D perhaps matches TRBD1 (6 bases). Germline assignment: CDR1 MNHEY and CDR2 SVGAGI. Trimming left V 6 bases short and J 2 bases short, with 16 bases between. The CDR3 extends over 15 amino acids. The CDR3 region is CASSLIDRLQETQYF. The CDR3 DNA follows: TGTGCCAGCAGCCTTATTGACAGGTTGCAAGAGACCCAGTACTTC.

V and J are TRBV14 and TRBJ2-1; D is undetermined. The CDR3 length is 12 residues. Germline values: CDR1 SGHDN, CDR2 FVKESK. Trimming cost V 1 base and J 7 bases, with 5 bases left between them. The CDR3 sequence is CASSQALNEQFF. The CDR3 DNA reads as TGTGCCAGCAGCCAAGCCTTAAATGAGCAGTTCTTC. The variable domain in full, with the rest retrieved from reference TRBV14 and TRBJ2-1, is EAGVTQFPSHSVIEKGQTVTLRCDPISGHDNLYWYRRVMGKEIKFLLHFVKESKQDESGMPNNRFLAERTGGTYSTLKVQPAELEDSGVYFCASSQALNEQFFGPGTRLTVL.

The gene calls are TRBV24-1 and TRBJ2-1, with D tentatively TRBD1 or TRBD2 (5 bases each). Trimming stripped 2 bases from V and 9 bases from J, with 10 bases between. CDR3 length equals 13 residues. Germline V gene data show CDR1 as KGHDR and CDR2 as SFDVKD. The CDR3, as DNA: TGTGCCACCAGTGATTCACCGGGGCTTGAGCAGTTCTTC. It encodes CATSDSPGLEQFF.

This chain joins TRBV2 and TRBJ1-2; 10 bases line up with TRBD1. The CDR3 extends over 14 amino acids. V was clipped by 9 bases and J by 8 bases; unmatched bases: 12. Germline V CDR1 and CDR2: SNHLY, FYNNEI. CDR3 sequence: CARELDRGLDGYTF. The CDR3 DNA sequence: TGTGCCAGGGAACTCGACAGGGGGCTTGACGGCTACACCTTC.

This clonotype was picked up a small number of times. The rearrangement links TRBV28 to TRBJ1-6; TRBD1 might be the D (5 bases). The CDR3 spans 15 residues. Trimming took 6 bases from V and 2 from J, leaving 11 bases between them. Germline CDR1 MDHEN, CDR2 SYDVKM. The CDR3 DNA reads TGTGCCAGCAGAGGGGCGGGAGCCTATAATTCACCCCTCCACTTT. Translation gives CASRGAGAYNSPLHF.

V and J are TRBV9 and TRBJ2-1, with 9 bases that match TRBD2. V was clipped by 2 bases and J by 4 bases; unmatched bases: 7. The CDR3 loop spans 16 amino acids. Germline CDR1 is SGDLS and CDR2 is YYNGEE. CDR3 in DNA: TGTGCCAGCAGCGTTTTGGGCGGGGGGGCGTACAATGAGCAGTTCTTC. The encoded protein is CASSVLGGGAYNEQFF.

In its sample, this clonotype was seen a few times. The CDR3: CASSQSQGTNEKLFF. DNA for the CDR3: TGTGCCAGCAGCCAGAGTCAGGGAACTAATGAAAAACTGTTTTTT. The rearrangement joins TRBV14 to TRBJ1-4, with a possible D match to TRBD1 (5 bases). The CDR3 contains 15 residues. The V gene lost 3 bases and the J gene lost 1 base, with 9 bases spanning the gap. From germline, CDR1 is SGHDN and CDR2 FVKESK. Using reference TRBV14 and TRBJ1-4 for the parts outside the CDR3, the full variable domain is EAGVTQFPSHSVIEKGQTVTLRCDPISGHDNLYWYRRVMGKEIKFLLHFVKESKQDESGMPNNRFLAERTGGTYSTLKVQPAELEDSGVYFCASSQSQGTNEKLFFGSGTQLSVL.

This chain connects TRBV5-4 to TRBJ1-2; TRBD1 might be the D (5 bases). This CDR3 has 14 residues. Deletions cut 4 bases from V and 8 bases from J, with 18 bases between. Looked up from germline, CDR1 is SGHNT and CDR2 is YYREEE (reference sequence). CDR3 in amino acids: CASSLGTDPRGYTF. In nucleotides, the CDR3 is TGTGCCAGCAGCCTTGGGACGGACCCGCGCGGCTACACCTTC.

The rearrangement joins TRBV23-1 to TRBJ1-1, with 8 bases fitting TRBD1. TRBV23-1 is classed as an ORF, of uncertain function. This CDR3 is 16 amino acids long. The J segment lost 1 base and the V segment lost 2 bases, leaving 6 bases of the junction unmatched. Written as DNA, the CDR3 is TGCGCCAGCAGTCAACCCATTGGACAGGGGAACACTGAAGCTTTCTTT. It translates to CASSQPIGQGNTEAFF.

The gene calls are TRBV10-3 and TRBJ2-7; D not resolved. The germline V gene has CDR1 ENHRY and CDR2 SYGVKD. The CDR3 loop spans 16 amino acids. V lost 2 bases to trimming and J lost 3 bases, with 17 bases between them. Written as DNA, the CDR3 is TGTGCCATCAGTGAGGTACCCGACTCGGTAGACTACGAGCAGTACTTC. Translated: CAISEVPDSVDYEQYF.

This clonotype was found a few times. The rearrangement links TRBV7-9 to TRBJ1-2, with TRBD1 matching over 7 bases. CDR3 length: 14 residues. J lost 3 bases, V lost 6 bases, and 7 bases had no gene match. Germline V lookup: CDR1 SEHNR, CDR2 FQNEAQ (reference sequence). This CDR3 reads CASSLDREDYGYTF. DNA for the CDR3: TGTGCCAGCAGTCTAGACAGGGAGGACTATGGCTACACCTTC.

The gene calls are TRBV14 and TRBJ2-3; D is ambiguous. The CDR3 sequence is 15 residues long. CDR1 is SGHDN, CDR2 FVKESK, per germline. Deletions cut 1 base from V and 0 bases from J, with 8 bases between. In DNA form, the CDR3 reads TGTGCCAGCAGCCAAGGCCACACTAGCACAGATACGCAGTATTTT. This codes for CASSQGHTSTDTQYF.

This clonotype was observed a handful of times. The J gene is TRBJ2-5, the V gene TRBV6-2 or TRBV6-3, with 11 nucleotides matching TRBD2. This CDR3 comprises 16 residues. Germline V gene lookup returns CDR1 MNHEY and CDR2 SVGEGT. Losses at the gene ends were 7 bases for V and 2 bases for J; bases not matched to a gene: 9. CDR3 sequence: CASTSLAGDSQETQYF. CDR3 DNA: TGTGCCAGCACCTCACTAGCGGGGGATTCTCAAGAGACCCAGTACTTC.

This clonotype came up many times. V and J are TRBV2 and TRBJ1-1, with D perhaps matching TRBD1 (5 bases). Germline values: CDR1 SNHLY, CDR2 FYNNEI. This CDR3 is built from 16 residues. V was shortened by 6 bases and J by 2 bases, with 19 bases between the two germline ends. CDR3 residues: CASSDYDTGPNTEAFF. The CDR3 region has the DNA TGTGCCAGCAGCGACTATGACACAGGACCAAACACTGAAGCTTTCTTT.

Turning to this clonotype: Just one base apart from a much larger clone, this may be a read error. CDR3 coding DNA: TGTGCCAGCAGCTTAGATTGGCGGGGGGGCAGTTTGCATTACAATGAGCAGTTCTTC. This sequence encodes CASSLDWRGGSLHYNEQFF. The J gene is TRBJ2-1, the V gene TRBV7-8; TRBD2 aligns across 9 bases. This CDR3 comprises 19 residues. V was pared by 1 base and J by 4 bases, with 14 bases of the junction left unmatched. Germline CDR1 reads SGHVS; CDR2 reads FQNEAQ.

The chain joins TRBV7-8 to TRBJ2-7, with 10 bases fitting TRBD1. V was clipped by 5 bases and J by 2 bases; unmatched bases: 6. This CDR3 is 15 amino acids long. Germline values: CDR1 SGHVS, CDR2 FQNEAQ. The CDR3 sequence: CASSLGTGVPYEQYV. The CDR3 DNA follows: TGTGCCAGCAGCCTCGGGACAGGGGTTCCCTACGAGCAGTACGTC.